These 27 T cell receptor beta chains share one sample of origin, sequenced in a study of T cells in Graves' hyperthyroidism and ophthalmopathy. TCR beta CDR3 sequences were amplified from RNA transcripts. HTBI primers drove first-round RT-PCR of the TCR CDR3. TCRdb re-derived calls from the multiplex PCR reads in MiXCR, one entry per CDR3 protein. The table records fewer than 550,000 distinct CDR3 sequences, approximately 25% of them present only once. Sequenced: blood. Receptors were obtained from a woman aged 30 to 39 with Graves' ophthalmopathy.

The CDR3 DNA follows: TGTGCCACCAGCAGACGATCGGGACAGGTGGACTACGAGCAGTACTTC. Translating it yields CATSRRSGQVDYEQYF. The rearrangement uses TRBV15 and TRBJ2-7, with 8 bases identical to TRBD1. After removal of 2 bases from V and 3 bases from J, the junction contained 9 bases not matched to a gene. Germline-derived CDR1 and CDR2 are LNHNV and YYDKDF (reference sequence). The CDR3 totals 16 residues. Full variable domain (rest looked up from reference TRBV15 and TRBJ2-7): DAMVIQNPRYQVTQFGKPVTLSCSQTLNHNVMYWYQQKSSQAPKLLFHYYDKDFNNEADTPDNFQSRRPNTSFCFLDIRSPGLGDTAMYLCATSRRSGQVDYEQYFGPGTRLTVT.

V usage is TRBV2 and J usage is TRBJ2-7; no firm D call. There are 12 residues in the CDR3. Germline lookup yields CDR1 SNHLY and CDR2 FYNNEI. V was pared by 1 base and J by 3 bases, with 4 bases between. CDR3 residues: CASSEEYYEQYF. The CDR3 DNA sequence: TGTGCCAGCAGTGAAGAGTACTACGAGCAGTACTTC.

This clonotype appeared many times. The J gene is TRBJ1-3, the V gene TRBV6-1; D ambiguous. This CDR3 region has 12 residues. The V end was cut by 8 bases, the J end by 4 bases, with 9 bases between. The germline V gene has CDR1 MNHNS and CDR2 SASEGT. The CDR3: CASQDGGNTIYF. CDR3 sequence (DNA): TGTGCCAGCCAGGATGGGGGAAACACCATATATTTT.

The chain has TRBV13 and TRBJ2-7; the match to TRBD1 covers 9 bases. Germline CDR1 and CDR2: PRHDT and FYEKMQ (reference sequence). Germline trimming cut 3 bases from V and 3 bases from J; bases unmatched to any gene: 6. There are 15 residues in the CDR3. The CDR3 DNA reads as TGTGCCAGCAGCTTGAAGGACAGGGGTCGCTACGAGCAGTACTTC. Translated, it gives CASSLKDRGRYEQYF.

A word on this clonotype: The final CDR3 position lacks the conserved phenylalanine or tryptophan, pointing to a likely read error. The chain recombines TRBV6-1 with TRBJ1-2; possible D gene TRBD1, 5 bases. V lost 6 bases to trimming and J lost 3 bases, with 11 bases between them. The CDR3 runs 13 residues. CDR1 is MNHNS and CDR2 is SASEGT in the germline V gene. The CDR3 sequence: CASSTAGHYGYTV. Written as DNA, the CDR3 is TGTGCCAGCAGCACCGCAGGGCACTATGGCTACACCGTC.

This chain joins TRBV19 and TRBJ1-2, with D possibly TRBD1 on 6 matching bases. Trimming cost V 6 bases and J 0 bases, with 20 bases left between them. Germline CDR1 and CDR2: LNHDA and SQIVND (reference sequence). CDR3 length equals 17 residues. This CDR3 is CASSEWTASTTNYGYTF. In DNA form, the CDR3 reads TGTGCCAGTAGCGAATGGACAGCCTCCACTACTAACTATGGCTACACCTTC.

This clonotype was observed at least ten times. A much larger clone is a single base away; this may be a read error. The rearrangement joins TRBV6-1 to TRBJ1-1; 7 bases align to TRBD1. V lost 4 bases to trimming and J lost 10 bases; unmatched junction nucleotides: 21. Germline V CDR1 and CDR2: MNHNS, SASEGT. This CDR3 contains 17 residues. As DNA, the CDR3 is TGTGCCAGCAGTGCCCCAGGTAGGGACAGCGGAGGTTCGGGAGCTTTCTTT. It codes for CASSAPGRDSGGSGAFF.

The table lists this clonotype with many counts. The J gene is TRBJ2-7, the V gene TRBV29-1; D call uncertain. This CDR3 is 12 amino acids long. Trimming removed 5 bases from V and 0 bases from J, with 8 bases in between. The V gene's germline CDR1 is SQVTM and CDR2 ANQGSEA. The chain's CDR3 is CSVLVSSYEQYF. The CDR3 DNA reads as TGCAGCGTTCTGGTTAGCTCCTACGAGCAGTACTTC.

The V gene is TRBV28, the J gene TRBJ2-7; no firm D call. This CDR3 contains 16 residues. Trimming stripped 1 base from V and 0 bases from J, with 13 bases between. The germline V gene has CDR1 MDHEN and CDR2 SYDVKM. Written as DNA, the CDR3 is TGTGCCAGCAGTTTATTCCCGGATTGGGGCTCCTACGAGCAGTACTTC. It is translated as CASSLFPDWGSYEQYF.

This clonotype was seen a few times. The gene calls are TRBV4-3 and TRBJ1-1; 8 bases align to TRBD1. From germline, CDR1 is LGHNA and CDR2 YSLEER. The CDR3 length is 16 residues. J was trimmed by 3 bases and V by 1 base; bases with no gene match: 7. This CDR3 reads CASSQGTGGHYTEAFF. CDR3 sequence (DNA): TGCGCCAGCAGCCAAGGAACAGGGGGGCACTACACTGAAGCTTTCTTT.

The chain carries TRBV27 and TRBJ1-1; D gene unclear. The CDR3 sequence is 15 residues long. CDR1 MNHEY and CDR2 SMNVEV come from the germline V gene (reference sequence). The V end was cut by 4 bases, the J end by 5 bases, with 17 bases between. CDR3 amino acids: CASSSTGPGRTEAFF. CDR3 nucleotides: TGTGCCAGCAGTTCAACCGGGCCTGGGAGGACTGAAGCTTTCTTT.

The rearrangement links TRBV6-1 to TRBJ2-5; D not certain. The V gene lost 4 bases and the J gene lost 5 bases, with 11 bases spanning the gap. The CDR3 runs to 13 residues. The germline CDR1 and CDR2 sequences are MNHNS and SASEGT. DNA for the CDR3: TGTGCCAGCAGTGGGGAAATGAGGGAGACCCAGTACTTC. Translating gives CASSGEMRETQYF.

The chain links TRBV30 to TRBJ1-5; 7 nucleotides line up with TRBD1. This CDR3 is 14 amino acids long. Germline CDR1 is GTSNPN and CDR2 is SVGIG (reference sequence). The junction had 10 bases not matched to a gene; V was cut back by 1 base and J by 10 bases. CDR3 protein: CAWSDTGAISPQHF. DNA of the CDR3: TGTGCCTGGAGTGATACAGGGGCAATCAGCCCCCAGCATTTT.

This clonotype was counted at least ten times. The chain has TRBV9 and TRBJ1-1; D is unresolved. With 6 bases removed from V and 3 bases from J, the gap between germline ends came to 15 bases. Germline values: CDR1 SGDLS, CDR2 YYNGEE. The CDR3 is 14 amino acids. The CDR3 DNA sequence: TGTGCCAGCACCTCGGACGGGCCGTACACTGAAGCTTTCTTT. It specifies CASTSDGPYTEAFF. Full variable domain (missing parts from reference TRBV9 and TRBJ1-1): DSGVTQTPKHLITATGQRVTLRCSPRSGDLSVYWYQQSLDQGLQFLIQYYNGEERAKGNILERFSAQQFPDLHSELNLSSLELGDSALYFCASTSDGPYTEAFFGQGTRLTVV.

The V gene is TRBV20-1, the J gene TRBJ2-5; 13 positions agree with TRBD2. V gave up 4 bases and J gave up 5 bases; unmatched junction bases: 4. Germline loops: CDR1 DFQATT, CDR2 SNEGSKA (reference sequence). This CDR3 spans 14 amino acids. The CDR3 reads CSATGLAGVETQYF. CDR3 nucleotides: TGCAGTGCTACCGGACTAGCGGGAGTGGAGACCCAGTACTTC.

The chain recombines TRBV5-1 with TRBJ2-7, with 8 bases identical to TRBD1. The CDR3 loop spans 15 amino acids. With V trimmed by 4 bases and J by 2 bases, 8 bases remained unmatched. From germline, CDR1 is SGHRS and CDR2 YFSETQ. Here the CDR3 DNA reads TGCGCCAGCAGCGGCAGACAGGGGTCCCCCTACGAGCAGTACTTC. It codes for CASSGRQGSPYEQYF. Variable domain in full (rest from reference TRBV5-1 and TRBJ2-7): KAGVTQTPRYLIKTRGQQVTLSCSPISGHRSVSWYQQTPGQGLQFLFEYFSETQRNKGNFPGRFSGRQFSNSRSEMNVSTLELGDSALYLCASSGRQGSPYEQYFGPGTRLTVT.

This clonotype was detected many times. V and J are TRBV20-1 and TRBJ2-7, with TRBD1 matching 8 bases. The V and J ends lost 0 bases and 3 bases, in that order; junction bases with no gene match: 7. CDR3 length: 15 amino acids. Germline CDR1 is DFQATT and CDR2 is SNEGSKA (reference sequence). DNA for the CDR3: TGCAGTGCTAGAGATCCAGGACAGGGTGACTACGAGCAGTACTTC. Translation: CSARDPGQGDYEQYF.

This chain links TRBV12-3 or TRBV12-4 with TRBJ2-7; D is perhaps TRBD1 or TRBD2 (5 bases each). V lost 3 bases to trimming and J lost 0 bases, with 9 bases between them. CDR3 length: 14 amino acids. The CDR3 loop reads CASSFFGTSYEQYF. Here the CDR3 DNA reads TGTGCCAGCAGTTTTTTCGGGACCTCCTACGAGCAGTACTTC.

This clonotype was counted at least ten times. The rearrangement joins TRBV12-3 or TRBV12-4 to TRBJ2-7; 7 bases map to TRBD2. The CDR3 totals 14 residues. After removal of 3 bases from V and 6 bases from J, the junction contained 8 bases not matched to a gene. The CDR3 region is CASSFGGVGGEQYF. CDR3 in DNA: TGTGCCAGCAGTTTTGGGGGGGTCGGGGGCGAGCAGTACTTC.

This clonotype was seen a few times. The J gene is TRBJ1-2, the V gene TRBV12-3 or TRBV12-4; 7 positions agree with TRBD1. This CDR3 is built from 13 residues. Losses at the gene ends were 6 bases for V and 8 bases for J; bases not matched to a gene: 9. DNA of the CDR3: TGTGCCAGCAGGGTAGACAGGGTATGGGGCTACACCTTC. Translation: CASRVDRVWGYTF.

Only a few counts were recorded for this clonotype. This chain uses TRBV4-2 with TRBJ1-6, with D perhaps TRBD1 (5 bases). V was pared by 0 bases and J by 8 bases, with 14 bases between. Germline lookup yields CDR1 LGHNA and CDR2 YNFKEQ. The CDR3 loop spans 16 amino acids. The CDR3 DNA reads TGTGCCAGCAGCCAAGAGGGTCCGGTGGGGGATTCACCCCTCCACTTT. It codes for CASSQEGPVGDSPLHF.

The chain has TRBV6-2 or TRBV6-3 and TRBJ2-2; 9 bases match TRBD2. J lost 5 bases, V lost 0 bases, and 1 base had no gene match. This CDR3 has 15 residues. Germline V gene sequence: CDR1 MNHEY, CDR2 SVGEGT. In nucleotides, the CDR3 is TGTGCCAGCAGTTACTCGGCGGGGGGGACCGGGGAGCTGTTTTTT. This translates into CASSYSAGGTGELFF.

In this sample, this clonotype turned up many times. The V call is TRBV9, the J call TRBJ1-2; 8 bases match TRBD1. CDR3 length: 15 amino acids. The V gene end was trimmed by 0 bases and the J gene end by 1 base; junction bases not matched to a gene: 2. CDR1 SGDLS and CDR2 YYNGEE come from the germline V gene. CDR3 in DNA: TGTGCCAGCAGCGTAGGGACAGGGTATAACTATGGCTACACCTTC. Encoded protein: CASSVGTGYNYGYTF.

V gene TRBV6-1 combines with J gene TRBJ1-2; possibly TRBD1 for D (5 bases). This CDR3 has 13 residues. V was trimmed by 8 bases and J by 4 bases, leaving 14 bases between them. Germline loops: CDR1 MNHNS, CDR2 SASEGT. The CDR3 reads CASVPGPLYGYTF. CDR3 nucleotide sequence: TGTGCCAGCGTCCCAGGGCCTCTCTATGGCTACACCTTC.

V gene TRBV20-1 combines with J gene TRBJ2-7; 7 nucleotides align to TRBD1. The CDR3 spans 12 residues. The germline CDR1 and CDR2 sequences are DFQATT and SNEGSKA (reference sequence). The junction had 4 bases not matched to a gene; V was cut back by 6 bases and J by 2 bases. The CDR3 sequence: CSAGQRTYEQYF. DNA of the CDR3: TGCAGTGCGGGACAGCGAACCTACGAGCAGTACTTC.

The J gene is TRBJ1-5, the V gene TRBV11-2; a possible D gene is TRBD1 (6 bases). From germline, CDR1 is SGHAT and CDR2 FQNNGV. The length of the CDR3 is 16 residues. The V end was cut by 3 bases, the J end by 4 bases, with 16 bases between. The CDR3 region is CASSLLRGVRNQPQHF. CDR3 nucleotides: TGTGCCAGCAGCTTGCTCAGGGGAGTACGAAATCAGCCCCAGCATTTT. Drawing the rest from reference TRBV11-2 and TRBJ1-5, the complete variable domain is EAGVAQSPRYKIIEKRQSVAFWCNPISGHATLYWYQQILGQGPKLLIQFQNNGVVDDSQLPKDRFSAERLKGVDSTLKIQPAKLEDSAVYLCASSLLRGVRNQPQHFGDGTRLSIL.

This clonotype was counted ten times or more. The chain couples TRBV20-1 to TRBJ2-7; 7 bases line up with TRBD1. In germline, CDR1 is DFQATT, CDR2 SNEGSKA (reference sequence). The CDR3 covers 14 residues. Trimming cost V 1 base and J 5 bases; bases outside gene matches: 8. The CDR3 DNA sequence: TGCAGTGCTAGAGGTCAGGGGGTAATCGACGAGCAGTACTTC. Its protein is CSARGQGVIDEQYF.